The 27 T cell receptor beta chains given below trace back to one sample, sequenced in a study of T cell changes during pregnancy in multiple sclerosis. Clones were sequenced by immunoSEQ multiplex PCR, and TCRdb holds only the in-frame ones, with some missing. This sample has roughly 58,000 clones, with 85% to 95% found just once. Material: CD8+ T cells from peripheral blood mononuclear cells, obtained in the third trimester of pregnancy. These receptors came from a female donor with multiple sclerosis, enrolled in a pregnancy study.

The chain uses TRBV27 and TRBJ1-5; possible D gene TRBD1, 5 bases. The CDR3 runs 16 residues. CDR1 and CDR2 (germline): MNHEY, SMNVEV (reference sequence). Trimming took 3 bases from V and 7 from J, leaving 19 bases between them. For the CDR3, the DNA is TGTGCCAGCAGTTTTCGTGGTCACAGATCAGGGCAGCCCCAGCATTTT. Translating gives CASSFRGHRSGQPQHF.

This chain connects TRBV28 to TRBJ2-5, with 8 bases identical to TRBD2. From germline, CDR1 is MDHEN and CDR2 SYDVKM. V was pared by 6 bases and J by 4 bases, with 10 bases of the junction left unmatched. CDR3 size: 15 residues. The CDR3 sequence is CASSRAREDGETQYF. In DNA, the CDR3 is TGTGCCAGCAGCCGCGCGCGGGAGGATGGAGAGACCCAGTACTTC.

J is TRBJ2-1 and V is TRBV21-1; TRBD2 is the table's D call and was not checked against the DNA. TRBV21-1 is classified as a pseudogene. The CDR3 contains 16 residues. The DNA of the CDR3 is TGTGCCAGCAGAGGTAGCGGGAGGGCCTACTACAATGAGCAGTTCTTC. This sequence encodes CASRGSGRAYYNEQFF.

This rearrangement joins TRBV10-1 to TRBJ1-1, with 8 bases that match TRBD1. Germline lookup yields CDR1 WNHNN and CDR2 SYGVQD (reference sequence). Trimming at V came to 2 bases and at J to 1 base, leaving 6 bases not matched to a gene. This CDR3 spans 16 amino acids. Here the CDR3 reads CASSERPGQENTEAFF. In DNA, the CDR3 is TGCGCCAGCAGTGAGAGGCCGGGACAGGAGAACACTGAAGCTTTCTTT.

This chain uses TRBV5-4 with TRBJ1-6; 8 bases fit TRBD1. This CDR3 spans 15 amino acids. With 4 bases clipped from V and 7 bases from J, the junction kept 7 bases outside the gene matches. The V gene's germline CDR1 is SGHNT and CDR2 YYREEE (reference sequence). CDR3 nucleotides: TGTGCCAGCAGCCTAGGACAGGGCCTAAATTCACCCCTCCACTTT. Amino acid sequence: CASSLGQGLNSPLHF.

The chain couples TRBV27 to TRBJ2-1; D perhaps matches TRBD2 (5 bases). V was pared by 2 bases and J by 8 bases, with 10 bases between. This CDR3 is 13 amino acids long. Germline V lookup: CDR1 MNHEY, CDR2 SMNVEV (reference sequence). CDR3 sequence (DNA): TGTGCCAGCAGTTTAGGGTCGGGATATGAGCAGTTCTTC. Residues: CASSLGSGYEQFF.

The V gene is TRBV9, the J gene TRBJ1-1, with 7 nucleotides matching TRBD1. Germline lookup yields CDR1 SGDLS and CDR2 YYNGEE. The CDR3 totals 14 residues. V was clipped by 3 bases and J by 6 bases; unmatched bases: 8. The CDR3 loop is CASSEGQAVSEAFF. The CDR3 coding sequence is TGTGCCAGCAGCGAAGGACAGGCAGTTTCTGAAGCTTTCTTT.

This clone was seen a single time. The gene calls are TRBV2 and TRBJ1-1, with TRBD1 identical over 9 bases. The V and J ends lost 6 bases and 1 base, in that order; junction bases with no gene match: 3. This CDR3 has 14 amino acids. Germline values: CDR1 SNHLY, CDR2 FYNNEI. CDR3 nucleotide sequence: TGTGCCAGCAGCCTGACAGGGGGGAACACTGAAGCTTTCTTT. It encodes CASSLTGGNTEAFF.

A word on this clone: The final CDR3 position lacks the conserved phenylalanine or tryptophan, pointing to a likely read error. The DNA is left out, because the CDR3 cannot be placed on it with certainty; the CDR3 is given as TCRdb lists it. CDR3 sequence: CASSLVGRASNTEAFLAPL. The chain joins TRBV7-9 to TRBJ1-1. The CDR3 is 19 amino acids in total, end residues counted. The germline gives CDR1 SEHNR, CDR2 FQNEAQ (reference sequence).

J is TRBJ1-1 and V is TRBV6-5; 9 nucleotides match TRBD1. V dropped 1 base and J dropped 7; count of bases not matched to a gene: 7. The CDR3 has 15 residues. Germline V gives CDR1 MNHEY, CDR2 SVGAGI. CDR3 sequence: CASSYYTGTGIEAFF. CDR3 coding DNA: TGTGCCAGCAGTTACTATACCGGGACAGGGATTGAAGCTTTCTTT.

The V gene is TRBV6-4, the J gene TRBJ2-1; 8 nucleotides align to TRBD1. V shed 5 bases, J shed 6 bases, and the junction held 6 bases outside the gene matches. Germline V lookup: CDR1 MRHNA, CDR2 SNTAGT. This CDR3 is built from 14 residues. CDR3 region: CASSFSGQGNEQFF. CDR3 bases: TGTGCCAGCAGTTTCAGCGGACAGGGCAATGAGCAGTTCTTC.

This chain joins TRBV6-5 and TRBJ2-7; TRBD1 matches 7 bases. CDR3 length equals 14 residues. The junction had 8 bases not matched to a gene; V was cut back by 6 bases and J by 3 bases. Germline loops: CDR1 MNHEY, CDR2 SVGAGI. CDR3: CASSPGQVDYEQYF. CDR3 DNA: TGTGCCAGCAGCCCCGGACAGGTTGACTACGAGCAGTACTTC.

The chain is built from TRBV4-1 and TRBJ2-7; TRBD1 aligns across 8 bases. CDR1 and CDR2 from the germline V gene are MGHRA and YSYEKL. CDR3 length equals 15 residues. Trimming cost V 0 bases and J 5 bases; bases outside gene matches: 6. This CDR3 reads CASSQEDRALHEQYF. The CDR3 region has the DNA TGCGCCAGCAGCCAAGAGGACAGGGCGTTACACGAGCAGTACTTC.

The chain links TRBV29-1 to TRBJ1-2; tentative D call: TRBD1 (5 bases). Trimming took 1 base from V and 5 from J, leaving 8 bases between them. Germline V gene lookup returns CDR1 SQVTM and CDR2 ANQGSEA. The length of the CDR3 is 12 residues. CDR3 protein: CSVEGGLYGYTF. In DNA, the CDR3 is TGCAGCGTTGAAGGGGGCCTTTATGGCTACACCTTC.

The rearrangement uses TRBV27 and TRBJ2-3, with TRBD2 matching 9 bases. Germline loops: CDR1 MNHEY, CDR2 SMNVEV (reference sequence). This CDR3 has 15 residues. V lost 5 bases to trimming and J lost 2 bases; unmatched junction nucleotides: 5. The CDR3 nucleotides are TGTGCCAGCAGTCGACTAGCGGCCCTCACAGATACGCAGTATTTT. Its translation is CASSRLAALTDTQYF.

This chain joins TRBV7-9 and TRBJ1-2, with 11 bases fitting TRBD1. This CDR3 is built from 16 residues. With 5 bases clipped from V and 2 bases from J, the junction kept 7 bases outside the gene matches. In germline, CDR1 is SEHNR, CDR2 FQNEAQ (reference sequence). Written as DNA, the CDR3 is TGTGCCAGCAGCCCCAGGACAGGGGGCCCAAACTATGGCTACACCTTC. Protein: CASSPRTGGPNYGYTF.

The chain joins TRBV14 to TRBJ1-3; possible D gene TRBD1, 5 bases. The germline CDR1 and CDR2 sequences are SGHDN and FVKESK. The CDR3 runs to 16 residues. Trimming shortened V by 0 bases and J by 2 bases, and 11 bases separated the two germline ends. DNA of the CDR3: TGTGCCAGCAGCCAAGACGTGGAGGGGACTGGAAACACCATATATTTT. Its protein product is CASSQDVEGTGNTIYF.

This clone was seen a single time. This CDR3 is CASSLGLAGPWGETQYF. As DNA, the CDR3 is TGTGCCAGCAGCCTGGGGCTAGCGGGACCATGGGGAGAGACCCAGTACTTC. The genes are TRBV11-2 and TRBJ2-5; 9 positions match TRBD2. The CDR3 loop spans 17 amino acids. J lost 4 bases, V lost 5 bases, and 14 bases had no gene match. CDR1 and CDR2 (germline): SGHAT, FQNNGV.

A remark on this clone: This sample includes further DNA sequences coding for the same CDR3. V gene TRBV30 combines with J gene TRBJ1-1; TRBD1 might be the D (6 bases). V lost 0 bases and J lost 1, with 12 bases in between. The germline gives CDR1 GTSNPN, CDR2 SVGIG (reference sequence). The CDR3 runs to 15 residues. DNA for the CDR3: TGTGCCTGGAGTGTAAGACAGGCGGGGAACACTGAAGCTTTCTTT. Protein product: CAWSVRQAGNTEAFF.

The V call is TRBV19, the J call TRBJ1-1, with D uncertain. The germline V gene encodes CDR1 LNHDA and CDR2 SQIVND (reference sequence). This CDR3 comprises 14 residues. V was shortened by 7 bases and J by 0 bases, with 12 bases between the two germline ends. The CDR3 loop is CASKEAGLNTEAFF. The CDR3 DNA is TGTGCCAGTAAGGAGGCAGGACTGAACACTGAAGCTTTCTTT. The full variable domain, in which reference TRBV19 and TRBJ1-1 provide the parts outside the CDR3, is DGGITQSPKYLFRKEGQNVTLSCEQNLNHDAMYWYRQDPGQGLRLIYYSQIVNDFQKGDIAEGYSVSREKKESFPLTVTSAQKNPTAFYLCASKEAGLNTEAFFGQGTRLTVV.

This clone has a single count. This chain uses TRBV4-3 with TRBJ1-2, with D uncertain. Looked up from germline, CDR1 is LGHNA and CDR2 is YSLEER. The CDR3 runs to 14 residues. With 3 bases removed from V and 0 bases from J, the gap between germline ends came to 8 bases. CDR3 residues: CASSHEGTNYGYTF. CDR3 sequence (DNA): TGCGCCAGCAGCCATGAGGGAACTAACTATGGCTACACCTTC.

V is TRBV7-9 and J is TRBJ2-1; TRBD2 aligns across 7 bases. V was clipped by 1 base and J by 6 bases; unmatched bases: 6. The CDR3 is made up of 15 amino acids. CDR1 is SEHNR and CDR2 is FQNEAQ in the germline V gene (reference sequence). The DNA of the CDR3 is TGTGCCAGCAGCTTAGGGGGCGGGAGCGTCAATGAGCAGTTCTTC. This translates into CASSLGGGSVNEQFF.

The rearrangement joins TRBV13 to TRBJ2-3; 11 bases are shared with TRBD1. Unmatched junction bases numbered 10, after V lost 6 bases and J lost 5 bases. Germline V gives CDR1 PRHDT, CDR2 FYEKMQ (reference sequence). The CDR3 has 16 residues. The DNA of the CDR3 is TGTGCCAGCAGAGAAGGGACAGGGGGGTGGTTAGATACGCAGTATTTT. This encodes CASREGTGGWLDTQYF.

The rearrangement uses TRBV7-9 and TRBJ1-2, with 8 bases matching TRBD1. V gave up 1 base and J gave up 1 base; unmatched junction bases: 2. This CDR3 is built from 15 residues. The germline V gene encodes CDR1 SEHNR and CDR2 FQNEAQ (reference sequence). DNA for the CDR3: TGTGCCAGCAGCTTAGGGACAGGGATTAACTATGGCTACACCTTC. It encodes CASSLGTGINYGYTF.

This clone was observed once. The chain has TRBV7-9 and TRBJ2-7, with 7 bases matching TRBD1. Trimming removed 5 bases from V and 1 base from J; junction bases left unmatched: 5. CDR3 length: 14 amino acids. Per the germline V gene, CDR1 is SEHNR and CDR2 is FQNEAQ (reference sequence). CDR3 protein: CASSHRQGSYEQYF. For the CDR3, the DNA is TGTGCCAGCAGCCATCGACAGGGATCCTACGAGCAGTACTTC.

V and J are TRBV29-1 and TRBJ1-2; D may be TRBD1 (6 bases). V was clipped by 6 bases and J by 3 bases, with 11 bases between them. This CDR3 is 12 amino acids long. Looked up from germline, CDR1 is SQVTM and CDR2 is ANQGSEA. In nucleotides, the CDR3 is TGCAGCGTACTTGACAGGTACTATGGCTACACCTTC. This codes for CSVLDRYYGYTF.

This chain links TRBV6-1 with TRBJ2-6; D is unclear. The CDR3 has 18 amino acids. Germline lookup yields CDR1 MNHNS and CDR2 SASEGT. Trimming pared 4 bases from V and 0 bases from J, leaving 16 bases between. For the CDR3, the DNA is TGTGCCAGCAGTGCGAAACCCGGAGAGTTCTCTGGGGCCAACGTCCTGACTTTC. Its protein is CASSAKPGEFSGANVLTF.